This entry features one T cell receptor beta chain sequence. No antigen is known for it. This entry belongs to a study of T cells in Graves' hyperthyroidism and ophthalmopathy. Study overall: Peripheral blood was taken when the disease was first diagnosed, before any treatment began. The study's findings and limits: Before onset, ophthalmopathy was predicted by the model a median around 6 months earlier. Most thyroid-expanded clonotypes above 0.001 were also found in blood.

Researchers barred patients who had uncontrolled infection, other autoimmune disease, pregnancy or lactation. What was amplified from RNA transcripts were TCR beta CDR3 regions. HTBI primers were used for first-round RT-PCR of the TCR CDR3. Using its own MiXCR run on the multiplex PCR reads, TCRdb lists one record per CDR3 protein. The table records about 360,000 distinct CDR3 sequences, 20% to 25% of them present only once. Germline V gene data show CDR1 as MNHNS and CDR2 as SASEGT. Trimming cost V 7 bases and J 6 bases, with 16 bases left between them. This CDR3 region has 13 residues. V gene TRBV6-1 combines with J gene TRBJ2-7; tentative D call: TRBD2 (6 bases). This receptor was identified in a man in his fifties or sixties with Graves' hyperthyroidism. Sequenced: blood. CDR3 nucleotide sequence: TGTGCCAGCACGGGGGTCCCCGGGCGCGAGCAGTACTTC. Protein sequence: CASTGVPGREQYF.